The present entry profiles one T cell receptor (beta chain) with its context. These data come from a study of shared clonotypes between healthy human individuals. On the study more broadly: The donors, a couple of women and a few men, were aged 18 to 49. Three CD4 naive, three CD4 memory, two CD8 naive and one CD8 memory plate were used per donor.

Profiled with immunoSEQ multiplex PCR; TCRdb holds only in-frame clones, not every one. The sample lists about 730,000 clones, roughly two thirds occurring once. V lost 5 bases, J lost 5 bases, and 6 bases stayed unmatched. The germline CDR1 and CDR2 sequences are MNHNY and SVGAGI (reference sequence). The CDR3 is 14 amino acids. Material: memory CD4+ T cells sorted from blood. Subset reported: CD45RA-negative fraction. The TCR was taken from a woman aged 25 to 39 in good health. The chain joins TRBV6-6 to TRBJ1-5; 7 nucleotides agree with TRBD1. In nucleotides, the CDR3 is TGTGCCAGCAGTCGGGACAGCTTGGATCAGCCCCAGCATTTT. This codes for CASSRDSLDQPQHF.